These T cell receptor beta chains were read from a single sample in a study of blood T cell repertoires in COVID-19. Assay: immunoSEQ multiplex PCR; the TCRdb copy retains only in-frame clones and omits some. This sample has about 72,000 clones; roughly 86% occur once, and the top ten carry around 12%. Input material: peripheral blood. These receptors all come from a woman aged 55-70 years with acute or convalescent COVID-19. CDR3s include the opening cysteine and the closing phenylalanine or tryptophan. Each record gives: D gene, V gene, J gene, clone size, CDR3 DNA, CDR3 protein. The D gene is left open where the match is weak. Rows give clone size only sometimes, using once, few, many, or a class for an expanded clone.

D gene: TRBD2
V gene: TRBV5-1
J gene: TRBJ2-5
clone size: .
CDR3 DNA: TGCGCCAGCAGCAGAGGACTAGCGGGGGGCCAAGAGACCCAGTACTTC
CDR3 protein: CASSRGLAGGQETQYF

D gene: .
V gene: TRBV5-5
J gene: TRBJ2-7
clone size: .
CDR3 DNA: TGTGCCAGCATCTCCGGGGTACCGGGCGAGCAGTACTTC
CDR3 protein: CASISGVPGEQYF

D gene: TRBD1
V gene: TRBV28
J gene: TRBJ1-6
clone size: .
CDR3 DNA: TGTGCCAGCAGTACCAGGGGGTCCTATAATTCACCCCTCCACTTT
CDR3 protein: CASSTRGSYNSPLHF

D gene: .
V gene: TRBV7-9
J gene: TRBJ2-1
clone size: .
CDR3 DNA: TGTGCCAGCAGCCCCCGGACAGACAATGAGCAGTTCTTC
CDR3 protein: CASSPRTDNEQFF

D gene: .
V gene: TRBV19
J gene: TRBJ1-1
clone size: .
CDR3 DNA: TGTGCCAGTAGTGAGGCGGCCCCGAACACTGAAGCTTTCTTT
CDR3 protein: CASSEAAPNTEAFF

D gene: .
V gene: TRBV3-1/TRBV3-2
J gene: TRBJ2-7
clone size: .
CDR3 DNA: TGTGCCAGCAGCCAAGACGGGGGATGGCAGTACTTC
CDR3 protein: CASSQDGGWQYF

D gene: .
V gene: TRBV14
J gene: TRBJ2-7
clone size: .
CDR3 DNA: TGTGCCAGCAGCCCCGAGGGTTTCTCCTACGAGCAGTACTTC
CDR3 protein: CASSPEGFSYEQYF

D gene: .
V gene: TRBV19
J gene: TRBJ2-3
clone size: .
CDR3 DNA: TGTGCCAGTAGTTTTATTTACACAGATACGCAGTATTTT
CDR3 protein: CASSFIYTDTQYF

D gene: .
V gene: TRBV15
J gene: TRBJ1-2
clone size: once
CDR3 DNA: TGTGCCACCAGCTCAGGGTTCTATGGCTACACCTTC
CDR3 protein: CATSSGFYGYTF

D gene: .
V gene: TRBV28
J gene: TRBJ1-3
clone size: .
CDR3 DNA: TGTGCCAGCAGTTTGCGGAGGGGCTCTGGAAACACCATATATTTT
CDR3 protein: CASSLRRGSGNTIYF

D gene: TRBD1
V gene: TRBV19
J gene: TRBJ2-7
clone size: .
CDR3 DNA: TGTGCCAGTAGTTCTCGGGACAGCCCTTACGAGCAGTACTTC
CDR3 protein: CASSSRDSPYEQYF

D gene: .
V gene: TRBV5-1
J gene: TRBJ2-5
clone size: .
CDR3 DNA: TGCGCCAGCAGCTTGGCCGAGACCCCGGGGGAGACCCAGTACTTC
CDR3 protein: CASSLAETPGETQYF

D gene: .
V gene: TRBV5-1
J gene: TRBJ2-7
clone size: .
CDR3 DNA: TGCGCCAGCAGCTTGTTTGGAGGCAGCGAGCAGTACTTC
CDR3 protein: CASSLFGGSEQYF

D gene: .
V gene: TRBV5-1
J gene: TRBJ2-3
clone size: .
CDR3 DNA: TGCGCCAGCAGCTACAGGGACACAGATACGCAGTATTTT
CDR3 protein: CASSYRDTDTQYF

D gene: .
V gene: TRBV5-1
J gene: TRBJ2-3
clone size: .
CDR3 DNA: TGCGCCAGCAGCTTGGGGGCTGGAGATACGCAGTATTTT
CDR3 protein: CASSLGAGDTQYF

D gene: TRBD1
V gene: TRBV3-1/TRBV3-2
J gene: TRBJ2-2
clone size: .
CDR3 DNA: TGTGCCAGCAGTCAAACAGGGGTTCAGACCGGGGAGCTGTTTTTT
CDR3 protein: CASSQTGVQTGELFF

D gene: TRBD1
V gene: TRBV2
J gene: TRBJ1-6
clone size: .
CDR3 DNA: TGTGCCAGCAGTGAAGAGCCGACAGGGATTGGCTCACCCCTCCACTTT
CDR3 protein: CASSEEPTGIGSPLHF

D gene: .
V gene: TRBV10-3
J gene: TRBJ1-5
clone size: few
CDR3 DNA: TGTGCCATCAGTGAATCGGAGAATCAGCCCCAGCATTTT
CDR3 protein: CAISESENQPQHF

D gene: .
V gene: TRBV5-4
J gene: TRBJ2-3
clone size: .
CDR3 DNA: TGTGCCAGCAGGCCAGGGACTGGGAGCACAGATACGCAGTATTTT
CDR3 protein: CASRPGTGSTDTQYF

D gene: TRBD2
V gene: TRBV5-5
J gene: TRBJ2-7
clone size: .
CDR3 DNA: TGTGCCAGCAGCTCCCCGGGCGGGGGATCCTACGAGCAGTACTTC
CDR3 protein: CASSSPGGGSYEQYF

D gene: .
V gene: TRBV21-1
J gene: TRBJ2-7
clone size: .
CDR3 DNA: TGTGCCAGCAGCTCCCGGGTCTTTAACTACGAGCAGTACTTC
CDR3 protein: CASSSRVFNYEQYF

D gene: .
V gene: TRBV7-9
J gene: TRBJ1-6
clone size: .
CDR3 DNA: TGTGCCAGCAGCCCCCCCGGGGGGGCGCAGAATTCACCCCTCCACTTT
CDR3 protein: CASSPPGGAQNSPLHF

D gene: .
V gene: TRBV10-1
J gene: TRBJ2-1
clone size: .
CDR3 DNA: TGCGCCAGCAGTGAGTCGCTATCGACAGACAATGAGCAGTTCTTC
CDR3 protein: CASSESLSTDNEQFF

D gene: TRBD1
V gene: TRBV9
J gene: TRBJ1-5
clone size: .
CDR3 DNA: TGTGCCAGCAGCCCCAGGGGGGATAGCAATCAGCCCCAGCATTTT
CDR3 protein: CASSPRGDSNQPQHF

D gene: .
V gene: TRBV6-5
J gene: TRBJ1-1
clone size: .
CDR3 DNA: TGTGCCAGCAGTTACTCGAGACTCCTGAACACTGAAGCTTTCTTT
CDR3 protein: CASSYSRLLNTEAFF

D gene: .
V gene: TRBV28
J gene: TRBJ1-4
clone size: once
CDR3 DNA: TGTGCCAGCAGTTTAAGACAGTCAAAACTGTTTTTT
CDR3 protein: CASSLRQSKLFF

D gene: TRBD2
V gene: TRBV19
J gene: TRBJ2-1
clone size: .
CDR3 DNA: TGTGCCAGTAGTATACTAGCGGGGGGGAACAATGAGCAGTTCTTC
CDR3 protein: CASSILAGGNNEQFF

D gene: .
V gene: TRBV27
J gene: TRBJ2-1
clone size: once
CDR3 DNA: TGTGCCAGCAGTTTCAGCGGGTCCGCCTATGAGCAGTTCTTC
CDR3 protein: CASSFSGSAYEQFF

D gene: TRBD1
V gene: TRBV29-1
J gene: TRBJ2-4
clone size: many
CDR3 DNA: TGCAGCGTTTTCGGGACAGGGCCCATTCAGTACTTC
CDR3 protein: CSVFGTGPIQYF

D gene: TRBD1
V gene: TRBV28
J gene: TRBJ2-3
clone size: once
CDR3 DNA: TGTGCCAGCAGGGGGACAGGCACAGATACGCAGTATTTT
CDR3 protein: CASRGTGTDTQYF

D gene: .
V gene: TRBV7-6
J gene: TRBJ1-4
clone size: few
CDR3 DNA: TGTGCCAGCAGCTTAGCGAACAGGGAAAAACTGTTTTTT
CDR3 protein: CASSLANREKLFF

D gene: TRBD1
V gene: TRBV5-6
J gene: TRBJ2-7
clone size: .
CDR3 DNA: TGTGCCAGCAGCTCGGGGACAGGGTTCTCCAACGAGCAGTACTTC
CDR3 protein: CASSSGTGFSNEQYF

D gene: .
V gene: TRBV27
J gene: TRBJ1-5
clone size: .
CDR3 DNA: TGTGCCAGCAGTTTGAGCCCAGGGCAGCCCCAGCATTTT
CDR3 protein: CASSLSPGQPQHF

D gene: TRBD2
V gene: TRBV29-1
J gene: TRBJ2-3
clone size: .
CDR3 DNA: TGCAGCGTTGAGTCTGGGGGGGGTAGGACAGATACGCAGTATTTT
CDR3 protein: CSVESGGGRTDTQYF

D gene: .
V gene: TRBV14
J gene: TRBJ2-7
clone size: once
CDR3 DNA: TGTGCCAGCAGCCGGCTAAGGGGTTTCGAGCAGTACTTC
CDR3 protein: CASSRLRGFEQYF

D gene: .
V gene: TRBV2
J gene: TRBJ2-3
clone size: .
CDR3 DNA: TGTGCCAGCAGTGAAGGCCTAGCGACAGATACGCAGTATTTT
CDR3 protein: CASSEGLATDTQYF

D gene: TRBD1
V gene: TRBV5-1
J gene: TRBJ1-4
clone size: .
CDR3 DNA: TGCGCCAGCAGCCCACAGGGGGCGAGGGATGAAAAACTGTTTTTT
CDR3 protein: CASSPQGARDEKLFF

D gene: .
V gene: TRBV27
J gene: TRBJ1-5
clone size: .
CDR3 DNA: TGTGCCAGCAGTTTGAACAGGGATCAGCCCCAGCATTTT
CDR3 protein: CASSLNRDQPQHF

D gene: TRBD1
V gene: TRBV19
J gene: TRBJ1-2
clone size: .
CDR3 DNA: TGTGCCAGTAGAACCGGGACAGGGAACCAGCTAAGCTATGGCTACACCTTC
CDR3 protein: CASRTGTGNQLSYGYTF

D gene: .
V gene: TRBV27
J gene: TRBJ1-2
clone size: .
CDR3 DNA: TGTGCCAGCAGTCCGACAGAATCCTATGGCTACACCTTC
CDR3 protein: CASSPTESYGYTF

D gene: TRBD2
V gene: TRBV4-2
J gene: TRBJ2-7
clone size: few
CDR3 DNA: TGTGCCAGCAGCCATATAACCGGGACTAGCGGGGCGTACGAGCAGTACTTC
CDR3 protein: CASSHITGTSGAYEQYF

D gene: .
V gene: TRBV6-5
J gene: TRBJ2-7
clone size: .
CDR3 DNA: TGTGCCAGCCGGGGGACCGTTAGCTCCTACGAGCAGTACTTC
CDR3 protein: CASRGTVSSYEQYF

D gene: .
V gene: TRBV2
J gene: TRBJ1-5
clone size: .
CDR3 DNA: TGTGCCAGCAGTGAAGTGCCAGGCAATCAGCCCCAGCATTTT
CDR3 protein: CASSEVPGNQPQHF

D gene: .
V gene: TRBV9
J gene: TRBJ1-2
clone size: .
CDR3 DNA: TGTGCCAGCAGCGGCGGAAGTAATGGCTACACCTTC
CDR3 protein: CASSGGSNGYTF

D gene: .
V gene: TRBV6-6
J gene: TRBJ2-5
clone size: .
CDR3 DNA: TGTGCCAGCAGTTACTCAGGGACATACCAAGAGACCCAGTACTTC
CDR3 protein: CASSYSGTYQETQYF

D gene: .
V gene: TRBV10-3
J gene: TRBJ2-5
clone size: .
CDR3 DNA: TGTGCCATCAGTGATAGTTGGGAGACCCAGTACTTC
CDR3 protein: CAISDSWETQYF

D gene: TRBD1
V gene: TRBV25-1
J gene: TRBJ1-5
clone size: few
CDR3 DNA: TGTGCCAGCAGCGAGGGGGCCGGTCAGCCCCAGCATTTT
CDR3 protein: CASSEGAGQPQHF

D gene: .
V gene: TRBV4-2
J gene: TRBJ1-2
clone size: .
CDR3 DNA: TGTGCCAGCAGCCAAGATCGAGAGCGGGCGAGTAGTTTTGGCTACACCTTC
CDR3 protein: CASSQDRERASSFGYTF

D gene: .
V gene: TRBV18
J gene: TRBJ2-7
clone size: .
CDR3 DNA: TGTGCCAGCTCACCATCCGAGCGGGCGGCCTACGAGCAGTACTTC
CDR3 protein: CASSPSERAAYEQYF

D gene: .
V gene: TRBV18
J gene: TRBJ2-3
clone size: .
CDR3 DNA: TGTGCCAGCTCACCCCAGACAGATACGCAGTATTTT
CDR3 protein: CASSPQTDTQYF

D gene: TRBD1
V gene: TRBV10-3
J gene: TRBJ1-5
clone size: .
CDR3 DNA: TGTGCCATCAGTGAGTTGGGGACAGCCAATCAGCCCCAGCATTTT
CDR3 protein: CAISELGTANQPQHF

D gene: TRBD1
V gene: TRBV2
J gene: TRBJ2-3
clone size: .
CDR3 DNA: TGTGCCAGCGAGAGGGGGCTGAGCACAGATACGCAGTATTTT
CDR3 protein: CASERGLSTDTQYF

D gene: TRBD1
V gene: TRBV25-1
J gene: TRBJ2-7
clone size: medium-sized
CDR3 DNA: TGTGCCAGCAGTGAATCGGACAGGTCCTACGAGCAGTACTTC
CDR3 protein: CASSESDRSYEQYF

D gene: .
V gene: TRBV27
J gene: TRBJ2-5
clone size: once
CDR3 DNA: TGTGCCAGCAGTTTATCTCCAGGGGGGCGGAGGGAGACCCAGTACTTC
CDR3 protein: CASSLSPGGRRETQYF

D gene: TRBD1
V gene: TRBV28
J gene: TRBJ1-1
clone size: .
CDR3 DNA: TGTGCCAGCAGCCCTCCGGGGACAGGGACTGAAGCTTTCTTT
CDR3 protein: CASSPPGTGTEAFF

D gene: .
V gene: TRBV10-2
J gene: TRBJ2-2
clone size: .
CDR3 DNA: TGCGCCAGCAGAGTACAGGGGGGGGTGCACACCGGGGAGCTGTTTTTT
CDR3 protein: CASRVQGGVHTGELFF

D gene: TRBD1
V gene: TRBV2
J gene: TRBJ2-7
clone size: .
CDR3 DNA: TGTGCCAGCAGTGTGGACAGGGGTTTTGAGCAGTACTTC
CDR3 protein: CASSVDRGFEQYF

D gene: TRBD1
V gene: TRBV19
J gene: TRBJ1-5
clone size: .
CDR3 DNA: TGTGCCAGTAGTACAACAGGGGGCTTCGGGAATCAGCCCCAGCATTTT
CDR3 protein: CASSTTGGFGNQPQHF

D gene: TRBD1
V gene: TRBV9
J gene: TRBJ1-5
clone size: .
CDR3 DNA: TGTGCCAGCAGCCTGGGACAGGGGGGCAATCAGCCCCAGCATTTT
CDR3 protein: CASSLGQGGNQPQHF